This T cell receptor beta chain was observed in a study of metastatic and nonmetastatic thyroid tumors. Ahead of thyroid surgery, no patient had received treatment of any kind. TCRdb redid the clone calls on the PCR reads using MiXCR. Among roughly 98,000 clones, about 15% were seen once, and the ten largest hold about 3.6%. From germline, CDR1 is LNHDA and CDR2 SQIVND (reference sequence). The CDR3 spans 16 residues. V trimming: 5 bases; J trimming: 0 bases; junction bases outside the gene matches: 6. This clone has a count of ten or more. What was sequenced was blood. The source of this sequence is a female donor with papillary thyroid cancer or a benign thyroid nodule (not recorded which). Some clones in this sample may be carry-over from other donors' samples. The rearrangement joins TRBV19 to TRBJ1-4; 7 bases match TRBD1. The CDR3 DNA is TGTGCCAGTAGTCTGGGACAGACAGCAACTAATGAAAAACTGTTTTTT. It translates to CASSLGQTATNEKLFF.